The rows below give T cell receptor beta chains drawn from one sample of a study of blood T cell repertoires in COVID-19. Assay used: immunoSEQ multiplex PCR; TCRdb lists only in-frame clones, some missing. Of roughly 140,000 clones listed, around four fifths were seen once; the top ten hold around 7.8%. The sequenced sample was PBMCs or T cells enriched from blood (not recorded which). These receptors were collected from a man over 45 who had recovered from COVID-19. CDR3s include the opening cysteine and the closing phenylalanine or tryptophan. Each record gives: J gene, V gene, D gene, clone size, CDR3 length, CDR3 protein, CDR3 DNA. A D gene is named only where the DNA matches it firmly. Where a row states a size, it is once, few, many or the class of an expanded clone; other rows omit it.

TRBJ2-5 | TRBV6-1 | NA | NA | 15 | CASSEGKGIQETQYF | TGTGCCAGCAGTGAAGGGAAGGGGATCCAAGAGACCCAGTACTTC
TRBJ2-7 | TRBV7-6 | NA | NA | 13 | CASSTGISYEQYF | TGTGCCAGCAGCACAGGGATCTCCTACGAGCAGTACTTC
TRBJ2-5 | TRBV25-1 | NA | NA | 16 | CASSELLPGNQETQYF | TGTGCCAGCAGTGAGCTATTACCGGGAAACCAAGAGACCCAGTACTTC
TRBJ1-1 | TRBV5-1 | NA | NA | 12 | CASRIPGLEAFF | TGCGCCAGCAGGATTCCAGGGTTGGAAGCTTTCTTT
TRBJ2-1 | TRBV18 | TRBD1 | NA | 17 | CASSQLSGTGAGNEQFF | TGTGCCAGCTCACAACTTTCCGGGACAGGGGCTGGCAATGAGCAGTTCTTC
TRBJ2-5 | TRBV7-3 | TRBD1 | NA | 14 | CASSRTGIQETQYF | TGTGCCAGCAGCCGGACAGGGATACAAGAGACCCAGTACTTC
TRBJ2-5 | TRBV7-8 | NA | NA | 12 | CASSLGQGAQYF | TGTGCCAGCAGCTTAGGTCAAGGGGCCCAGTACTTC
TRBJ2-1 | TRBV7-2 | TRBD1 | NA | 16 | CASSSQTGLVYNEQFF | TGTGCCAGCAGCTCCCAGACAGGGCTTGTCTACAATGAGCAGTTCTTC
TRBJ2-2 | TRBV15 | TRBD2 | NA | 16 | CATSRELAGNTGELFF | TGTGCCACCAGCAGAGAACTAGCGGGGAACACCGGGGAGCTGTTTTTT
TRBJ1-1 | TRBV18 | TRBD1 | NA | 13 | CASSSRQGDEAFF | TGTGCCAGCTCATCGCGACAGGGAGATGAAGCTTTCTTT
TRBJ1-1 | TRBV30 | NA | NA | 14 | CAWRGGDPNTEAFF | TGTGCCTGGAGAGGAGGAGATCCAAACACTGAAGCTTTCTTT
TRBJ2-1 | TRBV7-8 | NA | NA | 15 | CASSLVETTYNEQFF | TGTGCCAGCAGCTTAGTTGAGACTACCTACAATGAGCAGTTCTTC
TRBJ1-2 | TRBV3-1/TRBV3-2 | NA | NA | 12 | CASWRAAYGYTF | TGTGCCAGCTGGAGGGCAGCTTATGGCTACACCTTC
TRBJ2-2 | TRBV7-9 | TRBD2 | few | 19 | CASSLSREGRPRDTGELFF | TGTGCCAGCAGCTTATCCCGGGAGGGCAGGCCTCGGGACACCGGGGAGCTGTTTTTT
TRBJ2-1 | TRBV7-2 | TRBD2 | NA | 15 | CASSPSGLATDEQFF | TGTGCCAGCAGCCCCTCGGGACTAGCAACCGATGAGCAGTTCTTC
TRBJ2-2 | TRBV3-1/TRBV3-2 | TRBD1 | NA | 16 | CASSQDGGQITGELFF | TGTGCCAGCAGCCAAGATGGGGGACAGATCACCGGGGAGCTGTTTTTT
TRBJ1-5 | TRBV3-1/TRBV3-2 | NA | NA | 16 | CASSPYGAGDNQPQHF | TGTGCCAGCAGCCCCTATGGGGCAGGGGACAATCAGCCCCAGCATTTT
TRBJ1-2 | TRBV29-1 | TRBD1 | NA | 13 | CSVAGQVSYGYTF | TGCAGCGTGGCGGGACAGGTTAGCTATGGCTACACCTTC
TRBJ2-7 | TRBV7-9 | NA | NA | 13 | CASSLVQGEEQYF | TGTGCCAGCAGCTTAGTACAGGGCGAGGAGCAGTACTTC
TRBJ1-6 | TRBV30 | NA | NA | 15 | CAWGATGTYNSPLHF | TGTGCCTGGGGGGCTACAGGGACCTATAATTCACCCCTCCACTTT
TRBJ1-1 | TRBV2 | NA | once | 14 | CASKAGRYNTEAFF | TGTGCCAGCAAGGCAGGTCGGTATAACACTGAAGCTTTCTTT
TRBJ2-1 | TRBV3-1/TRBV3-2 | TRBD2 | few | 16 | CASSQTRQRGVDEQFF | TGTGCCAGCAGCCAAACCCGTCAGCGGGGGGTCGATGAGCAGTTCTTC
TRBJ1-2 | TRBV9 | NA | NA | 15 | CASSVGDTGGYGYTF | TGTGCCAGCAGCGTAGGGGATACGGGGGGCTATGGCTACACCTTC
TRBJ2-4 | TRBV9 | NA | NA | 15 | CASSVGSGSKNIQYF | TGTGCCAGCAGCGTAGGGTCAGGGTCCAAAAACATTCAGTACTTC
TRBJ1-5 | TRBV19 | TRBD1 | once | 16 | CASSIGDRGLNQPQHF | TGTGCCAGTAGTATTGGGGACAGGGGGCTCAATCAGCCCCAGCATTTT
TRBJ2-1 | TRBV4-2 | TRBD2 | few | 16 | CASSRLASGTYNEQFF | TGTGCCAGCAGCCGGCTTGCTAGCGGGACGTACAATGAGCAGTTCTTC
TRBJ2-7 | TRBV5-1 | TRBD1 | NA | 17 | CASSLTPSTGANYEQYF | TGCGCCAGCAGCTTGACCCCATCGACAGGGGCGAACTACGAGCAGTACTTC
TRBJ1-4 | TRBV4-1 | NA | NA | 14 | CASSPREENEKLFF | TGCGCCAGCAGCCCCCGGGAAGAGAATGAAAAACTGTTTTTT
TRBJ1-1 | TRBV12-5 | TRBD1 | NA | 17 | CASGGSGTGVMDTEAFF | TGTGCTAGTGGTGGGTCCGGGACAGGGGTTATGGACACTGAAGCTTTCTTT
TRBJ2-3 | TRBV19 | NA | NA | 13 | CASSPDSSDTQYF | TGTGCCAGTAGCCCAGACAGCTCAGATACGCAGTATTTT
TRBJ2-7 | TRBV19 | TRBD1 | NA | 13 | CASSTRDREEQYF | TGTGCCAGTAGTACCCGGGACAGGGAAGAGCAGTACTTC
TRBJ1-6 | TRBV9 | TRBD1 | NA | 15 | CASSVSDREGSPLHF | TGTGCCAGCAGCGTTTCGGACAGGGAGGGCTCACCCCTCCACTTT
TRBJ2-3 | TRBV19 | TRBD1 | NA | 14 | CASGTGGSTDTQYF | TGTGCCAGTGGGACAGGGGGGAGCACAGATACGCAGTATTTT
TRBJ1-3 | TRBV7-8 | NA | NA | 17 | CASSLVQRGGSGNTIYF | TGTGCCAGCAGCTTAGTACAGAGGGGAGGATCTGGAAACACCATATATTTT
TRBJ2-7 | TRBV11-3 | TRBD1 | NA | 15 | CASSPQGAGSYEQYF | TGTGCCAGCAGCCCACAGGGGGCGGGCTCCTACGAGCAGTACTTC